This passage covers 26 T cell receptor beta chains from one sample sequenced in a study of monozygotic twins with inflammatory bowel disease (dated by TCRdb to 2018 to 2020). The method was 5' RACE. Sequenced using an Illumina HiSeq 2500. The reads, reprocessed by TCRdb, yield one row per CDR3 protein sequence and no DNA. This sample's clone table shows about 380,000 distinct CDR3 sequences. Of the sample, approximately 2.4% falls within the top ten clones. Sequenced sample: blood. The receptor set was obtained from a human donor with ulcerative colitis or Crohn's disease, or a healthy co-twin of an affected twin (not recorded which).

V usage is TRBV5-4 and J usage is TRBJ2-7; the TCRdb D gene call, TRBD2, has no DNA to confirm it. In germline, CDR1 is SGHNT, CDR2 YYREEE (reference sequence). The CDR3 runs to 16 residues. CDR3 protein: CASSRRSGTSVYEQYF.

The rearrangement links TRBV5-1 to TRBJ2-3; lacking DNA, the TRBD2 call made by TCRdb goes unchecked. Per germline, CDR1 SGHRS and CDR2 YFSETQ. The CDR3 is 16 amino acids. The chain's CDR3 is CASSSDSEHFRDTQYF.

The genes are TRBV19 and TRBJ2-1; TCRdb proposes TRBD1, but this gene call is untestable without DNA. CDR1 is LNHDA, CDR2 SQIVND, per germline (reference sequence). The CDR3 consists of 14 residues. The CDR3 reads CASIQGRSYNEQFF.

V gene TRBV20-1 combines with J gene TRBJ1-2; the D gene TCRdb calls, TRBD1, cannot be checked with no DNA. There are 16 residues in the CDR3. Germline V gene sequence: CDR1 DFQATT, CDR2 SNEGSKA (reference sequence). CDR3 region: CSARDPFLGGASGYTF.

The V gene is TRBV11-2, the J gene TRBJ2-4. The CDR3 runs 11 residues. CDR1 SGHAT and CDR2 FQNNGV come from the germline V gene. The chain's CDR3 is CASSLANIQYF.

This chain uses TRBV29-1 with TRBJ2-7; TCRdb proposes TRBD1, but this gene call is untestable without DNA. The germline CDR1 and CDR2 sequences are SQVTM and ANQGSEA. The length of the CDR3 is 14 residues. CDR3: CSALGGKGINEQYF.

The rearrangement uses TRBV7-7 and TRBJ2-7; TCRdb proposes TRBD1, but this gene call is untestable without DNA. There are 15 residues in the CDR3. Looked up from germline, CDR1 is SSHAT and CDR2 is FNYEAQ (reference sequence). CDR3 sequence: CASSLRLGAAYEQYF.

V and J are TRBV5-1 and TRBJ2-7; the D call from TCRdb, TRBD2, cannot be confirmed without DNA. In germline, CDR1 is SGHRS, CDR2 YFSETQ. This CDR3 region has 14 residues. The CDR3 region is CASTREPSFYEQYF.

V is TRBV24-1 and J is TRBJ2-3. The germline V gene has CDR1 KGHDR and CDR2 SFDVKD. This CDR3 spans 15 amino acids. The CDR3 loop reads CATSDLDGYTDTQYF.

The chain recombines TRBV15 with TRBJ2-1; TCRdb lists TRBD1, though no DNA is available to test this call. In germline, CDR1 is LNHNV, CDR2 YYDKDF (reference sequence). This CDR3 spans 17 amino acids. The CDR3 region is CATSRGLTGAPEDEQFF.

This chain joins TRBV24-1 and TRBJ2-1; lacking DNA, the TRBD1 call made by TCRdb goes unchecked. The CDR3 totals 14 residues. The germline gives CDR1 KGHDR, CDR2 SFDVKD. The CDR3 is CATSGTGTGYEQFF.

V gene TRBV5-1 combines with J gene TRBJ2-5; there is no DNA to check the TCRdb D call of TRBD2. CDR3 size: 19 residues. The germline CDR1 and CDR2 sequences are SGHRS and YFSETQ. CDR3 residues: CASSVGLAGGGKSGETQYF. The whole variable domain, remainder taken from reference TRBV5-1 and TRBJ2-5, is KAGVTQTPRYLIKTRGQQVTLSCSPISGHRSVSWYQQTPGQGLQFLFEYFSETQRNKGNFPGRFSGRQFSNSRSEMNVSTLELGDSALYLCASSVGLAGGGKSGETQYFGPGTRLLVL.

V is TRBV5-1 and J is TRBJ2-3; TCRdb's D call of TRBD2 is untestable without DNA. Germline CDR1 and CDR2: SGHRS and YFSETQ. The CDR3 is 14 amino acids. The CDR3 protein is CASSLSGGPSTQYF.

V gene TRBV4-3 combines with J gene TRBJ2-4; TCRdb calls TRBD2, which cannot be checked without DNA. The CDR3 sequence is 18 residues long. CDR1 is LGHNA and CDR2 is YSLEER in the germline V gene. Here the CDR3 reads CASSQDYPSGGAGNIQYF.

This rearrangement joins TRBV6-5 to TRBJ2-7; TCRdb's D call, TRBD1, is unchecked because there is no DNA. CDR1 is MNHEY and CDR2 is SVGAGI in the germline V gene. The CDR3 consists of 14 residues. This chain's CDR3 is CASSYKGASYEQYF.

The rearrangement joins TRBV5-1 to TRBJ2-1; the D call of TRBD1 rests on TCRdb alone, since no DNA is present to check it. This CDR3 comprises 15 residues. CDR1 and CDR2 (germline): SGHRS, YFSETQ. The CDR3 loop reads CASSSSGGTVNEQFF.

The chain carries TRBV7-2 and TRBJ2-5; no DNA is available, so the TRBD2 call from TCRdb remains unchecked. From germline, CDR1 is SGHTA and CDR2 FQGNSA. The CDR3 loop spans 14 amino acids. CDR3: CASGAGGAGETQYF.

The chain uses TRBV6-6 and TRBJ1-2; TCRdb returns TRBD1, unconfirmable since there is no DNA. CDR1 is MNHNY and CDR2 is SVGAGI in the germline V gene (reference sequence). CDR3 length: 14 residues. CDR3 region: CASSHLDRVYGYTF.

The chain recombines TRBV5-6 with TRBJ2-5; the TCRdb call, TRBD2, lacks DNA for checking. The CDR3 extends over 16 amino acids. Germline CDR1 reads SGHDT; CDR2 reads YYEEEE. The CDR3: CASSLSALVNQETQYF.

The chain couples TRBV6-6 to TRBJ2-7. There are 14 residues in the CDR3. Germline loops: CDR1 MNHNY, CDR2 SVGAGI (reference sequence). The CDR3 protein is CASSFSTATYEQYF.

The gene calls are TRBV12-3 or TRBV12-4 and TRBJ1-1. The CDR3 contains 11 residues. The CDR3 sequence is CASRTSTEAFF.

The rearrangement links TRBV14 to TRBJ2-3. CDR3 length: 15 residues. Germline assignment: CDR1 SGHDN and CDR2 FVKESK. The CDR3 loop reads CASSQDLFPTDTQYF. The full variable domain, with the rest looked up from reference TRBV14 and TRBJ2-3, is EAGVTQFPSHSVIEKGQTVTLRCDPISGHDNLYWYRRVMGKEIKFLLHFVKESKQDESGMPNNRFLAERTGGTYSTLKVQPAELEDSGVYFCASSQDLFPTDTQYFGPGTRLTVL.

The chain recombines TRBV24-1 with TRBJ1-2; the TCRdb D gene call, TRBD1, has no DNA to confirm it. CDR1 is KGHDR, CDR2 SFDVKD, per germline. The CDR3 has 16 amino acids. CDR3 residues: CATSDSQGAPGNGYTF.

The chain combines TRBV7-2 with TRBJ1-1. The CDR3 length is 14 residues. Per germline, CDR1 SGHTA and CDR2 FQGNSA. The chain's CDR3 is CASSIRWGNTEAFF.

This chain joins TRBV4-1 and TRBJ2-1; the TRBD1 assignment by TCRdb is unverifiable without DNA. The CDR3 extends over 16 amino acids. Germline CDR1 MGHRA, CDR2 YSYEKL. The CDR3 loop reads CASSHPEGARYNEQFF.

The V gene is TRBV7-9, the J gene TRBJ1-6; TCRdb's assignment of TRBD1 cannot be checked, as there is no DNA. The germline gives CDR1 SEHNR, CDR2 FQNEAQ (reference sequence). The CDR3 totals 15 residues. The CDR3 sequence is CASSSERTGKSPLHF.